The 2 T cell receptor beta chains below come from one sample, sequenced in a study of beta chain features in type 1 diabetes. The isolated RNA, all of it, was reverse transcribed, so expressed TCRB transcripts were what got sequenced. The repertoire was sequenced with immunoSEQ multiplex PCR; TCRdb's copy has only in-frame clones and lacks some. The table records about 900,000 clones, 15% to 20% of them present only once. Specimen: naive CD4+ T cells from blood. These TCRs come from a woman aged 18-35 years in good health.

This chain uses TRBV5-6 with TRBJ1-2, with TRBD1 as a possible D gene (6 bases). Trimming took off 4 bases at V and 2 bases at J, with 9 bases between the two ends. CDR1 is SGHDT and CDR2 is YYEEEE in the germline V gene. This CDR3 comprises 13 residues. The CDR3: CASSRQVNYGYTF. CDR3 coding DNA: TGTGCCAGCAGCCGACAGGTCAACTATGGCTACACCTTC.

V usage is TRBV5-1 and J usage is TRBJ1-1; perhaps TRBD1 as D (5 bases). There are 15 residues in the CDR3. V was trimmed by 1 base and J by 5 bases, leaving 15 bases between them. Germline V gene sequence: CDR1 SGHRS, CDR2 YFSETQ. Here the CDR3 reads CASSLSQGSGTEAFF. The DNA for the CDR3 is TGCGCCAGCAGCTTGTCCCAGGGAAGCGGGACTGAAGCTTTCTTT.